Below, 26 T cell receptor beta chains from the same sample are listed, as sequenced in a study of CD8 T cells in ankylosing spondylitis. From the 5' RACE reads, TCRdb called clonotypes with MiXCR, one entry per CDR3 protein. The sample lists about 250,000 distinct CDR3 sequences; about 10% were seen once. The sequencing sample was made of blood, either unsorted or a sorted T cell fraction (not recorded which). These receptors were collected from a male donor with ankylosing spondylitis or in good health (not recorded which).

This clonotype was counted many times. The J gene is TRBJ2-7, the V gene TRBV7-9; D might be TRBD1 (5 bases). Germline lookup yields CDR1 SEHNR and CDR2 FQNEAQ (reference sequence). The CDR3 sequence is 15 residues long. The V gene lost 5 bases and the J gene lost 7 bases, with 21 bases spanning the gap. CDR3 DNA sequence: TGTGCCAGCAGCCCTTTGGGAACAGGATTGGGGGAGCAGTACTTC. Encoded protein: CASSPLGTGLGEQYF.

V is TRBV7-7 and J is TRBJ2-1; the D gene is possibly TRBD2 (5 bases). This CDR3 has 13 amino acids. Trimming removed 5 bases at V and 10 bases at J, with 15 bases between. Looked up from germline, CDR1 is SSHAT and CDR2 is FNYEAQ (reference sequence). CDR3: CASSPSSAAEQFF. CDR3 sequence (DNA): TGTGCCAGCAGCCCGAGTTCAGCGGCCGAGCAGTTCTTC.

This clonotype was counted at least ten times. The chain combines TRBV5-1 with TRBJ2-2; weak D call: TRBD1 (5 bases). There are 14 residues in the CDR3. The V gene lost 7 bases and the J gene lost 4 bases, with 14 bases spanning the gap. Germline assignment: CDR1 SGHRS and CDR2 YFSETQ. The CDR3 DNA reads TGCGCCAGCGAAGAGGCAGGGATCACCGGGGAGCTGTTTTTT. Protein product: CASEEAGITGELFF.

This clonotype occurred many times. The V and J genes are TRBV10-3 and TRBJ2-6; 8 bases match TRBD1. The J segment lost 2 bases and the V segment lost 6 bases, leaving 9 bases of the junction unmatched. Germline lookup yields CDR1 ENHRY and CDR2 SYGVKD. CDR3 length: 17 amino acids. The DNA of the CDR3 is TGTGCCATCAGAGGAACAGGGGGGTTCGCTGGGGCCAACGTCCTGACTTTC. Protein sequence: CAIRGTGGFAGANVLTF.

The sample holds a few counts of this clonotype. The CDR3 coding sequence is TGTGCCAGCAGTGTCTCACCCTCCGCCTACAATGAGCAGTTCTTC. Translated: CASSVSPSAYNEQFF. The chain uses TRBV6-1 and TRBJ2-1; D uncertain. V was shortened by 4 bases and J by 2 bases, with 12 bases between the two germline ends. This CDR3 spans 15 amino acids. CDR1 and CDR2 (germline): MNHNS, SASEGT.

This clonotype was counted many times. The rearrangement links TRBV6-1 to TRBJ1-6, with 9 bases lining up with TRBD1. The CDR3 spans 15 residues. V was pared by 7 bases and J by 4 bases, with 5 bases of the junction left unmatched. Germline CDR1 is MNHNS and CDR2 is SASEGT. CDR3 region: CASNDDRGYNSPLHF. The CDR3 nucleotides are TGTGCCAGCAACGATGACAGGGGGTATAATTCACCCCTCCACTTT.

In this sample, this clonotype turned up a few times. The CDR3 DNA is TGTGCCAGCAGCTTAGCCCTTTTAGCGGGAGTAGGGAATGAGCAGTTCTTC. The encoded protein is CASSLALLAGVGNEQFF. The J gene is TRBJ2-1, the V gene TRBV7-2; TRBD2 aligns across 9 bases. The CDR3 length is 17 residues. The V segment lost 0 bases and the J segment 7 bases; nucleotides outside the gene matches: 10. Germline CDR1 SGHTA, CDR2 FQGNSA.

This clonotype appeared many times. The chain joins TRBV5-1 to TRBJ2-1; D might be TRBD1 (6 bases). The CDR3 extends over 13 amino acids. V was cut by 3 bases and J by 4 bases, with 8 bases left in between. CDR1 is SGHRS, CDR2 YFSETQ, per germline. The CDR3 spells CASSWGQYNEQFF. CDR3 sequence (DNA): TGCGCCAGCAGCTGGGGACAATACAATGAGCAGTTCTTC.

This clonotype was counted at least ten times. The CDR3 sequence: CSVEGPTPQETQYF. CDR3 sequence (DNA): TGCAGCGTTGAAGGGCCGACCCCTCAAGAGACCCAGTACTTC. The chain carries TRBV29-1 and TRBJ2-5, with D hard to call. Trimming left V 1 base short and J 2 bases short, with 11 bases between. The CDR3 sequence is 14 residues long. Germline assignment: CDR1 SQVTM and CDR2 ANQGSEA.

This clonotype was counted many times. The chain employs TRBV7-9 and TRBJ2-7, with D possibly TRBD1 on 6 matching bases. Trimming took 5 bases from V and 3 from J, leaving 14 bases between them. The CDR3 sequence is 14 residues long. The germline V gene has CDR1 SEHNR and CDR2 FQNEAQ (reference sequence). The DNA of the CDR3 is TGTGCCAGCAGCCACCCCGCAGGGGTCTACGAGCAGTACTTC. Translating gives CASSHPAGVYEQYF.

Many counts were recorded for this clonotype. A junction boundary mismatches the germline segment, possibly from a read error. V gene TRBV12-3 or TRBV12-4 combines with J gene TRBJ2-5; 8 bases match TRBD2. The CDR3 loop spans 14 amino acids. For the CDR3, the DNA is TGTGCCAGCAGTGTAGCGGGAAATCAAGAGACCCAGTACTTC. Translated, it gives CASSVAGNQETQYF.

This clonotype was observed at least ten times. V gene TRBV4-2 combines with J gene TRBJ2-7, with 9 nucleotides matching TRBD2. The CDR3 extends over 16 amino acids. Unmatched junction bases numbered 7, after V lost 0 bases and J lost 4 bases. The germline CDR1 and CDR2 sequences are LGHNA and YNFKEQ. In DNA form, the CDR3 reads TGTGCCAGCAGCCAAGATCTAGCGGGGTCATCGTACGAGCAGTACTTC. It translates to CASSQDLAGSSYEQYF.

This clonotype was seen repeatedly, ten times or more. J is TRBJ2-2 and V is TRBV5-1, with 11 bases that match TRBD2. Germline V lookup: CDR1 SGHRS, CDR2 YFSETQ. CDR3 length equals 19 residues. With 4 bases clipped from V and 5 bases from J, the junction kept 16 bases outside the gene matches. CDR3 sequence reads: CASSPTGTSGPARTGELFF. The DNA of the CDR3 is TGCGCCAGCAGCCCCACCGGGACTAGCGGACCCGCGAGGACCGGGGAGCTGTTTTTT.

This clonotype was observed many times. This chain joins TRBV6-2 or TRBV6-3 and TRBJ2-7; 8 positions match TRBD2. Germline values: CDR1 MNHEY, CDR2 SVGEGT. Trimming cost V 3 bases and J 4 bases; bases outside gene matches: 8. This CDR3 comprises 15 residues. The CDR3 nucleotides are TGTGCCAGCAGTTATTGGAGCGGGGGAAGATACGAGCAGTACTTC. Protein: CASSYWSGGRYEQYF.

The V and J genes are TRBV7-9 and TRBJ1-2, with TRBD1 matching 7 bases. The V and J ends lost 1 base and 3 bases, in that order; junction bases with no gene match: 2. The germline gives CDR1 SEHNR, CDR2 FQNEAQ (reference sequence). CDR3 size: 14 residues. In DNA, the CDR3 is TGTGCCAGCAGCTTAGGGGACAGCTACTATGGCTACACCTTC. Amino acids: CASSLGDSYYGYTF.

Notes on this clonotype: Since a much larger clone is just one base distant, this may be a read error. The CDR3: CSVDIGPYEQYF. CDR3 bases: TGCAGCGTTGACATAGGACCCTACGAGCAGTACTTC. The rearrangement uses TRBV29-1 and TRBJ2-7; D is uncertain. Per the germline V gene, CDR1 is SQVTM and CDR2 is ANQGSEA. Trimming shortened V by 3 bases and J by 2 bases, and 8 bases separated the two germline ends. The CDR3 loop spans 12 amino acids.

This clonotype was counted many times. This chain uses TRBV9 with TRBJ2-1, with D unclear. Germline-derived CDR1 and CDR2 are SGDLS and YYNGEE. This CDR3 spans 12 amino acids. Deletions cut 6 bases from V and 7 bases from J, with 11 bases between. The CDR3 DNA reads as TGTGCCAGCAACAAACTCCCAAATGAGCAGTTCTTC. This translates into CASNKLPNEQFF.

The table lists this clonotype with many counts. This chain links TRBV12-3 or TRBV12-4 with TRBJ2-7, with 8 bases that match TRBD2. The length of the CDR3 is 16 residues. Unmatched junction bases numbered 11, after V lost 3 bases and J lost 4 bases. The CDR3 loop reads CASSFSSGTSEYEQYF. The CDR3 DNA is TGTGCCAGCAGTTTTAGTAGCGGGACGTCGGAGTACGAGCAGTACTTC.

This clonotype was recorded a few times. This chain uses TRBV10-1 with TRBJ2-3; tentatively, D is TRBD1 (6 bases). The germline V gene encodes CDR1 WNHNN and CDR2 SYGVQD (reference sequence). Trimming took 6 bases from V and 3 from J, leaving 13 bases between them. The CDR3 runs to 14 residues. DNA of the CDR3: TGCGCCAGCAGGGGCCTCAGGGGAACAGATACGCAGTATTTT. The encoded protein is CASRGLRGTDTQYF.

This clonotype has a count of ten or more. This sequence joins TRBV20-1 and TRBJ2-1, with 7 positions matching TRBD2. Per the germline V gene, CDR1 is DFQATT and CDR2 is SNEGSKA (reference sequence). This CDR3 spans 14 amino acids. V dropped 2 bases and J dropped 3; count of bases not matched to a gene: 4. The CDR3 nucleotides are TGCAGTGCTAGAACCCAGCGGGGCTACAATGAGCAGTTCTTC. Its translation is CSARTQRGYNEQFF.

In this sample, this clonotype turned up many times. This chain uses TRBV20-1 with TRBJ1-1; a possible D gene is TRBD1 (6 bases). This CDR3 is 14 amino acids long. The V end was cut by 3 bases, the J end by 2 bases, with 13 bases between. The germline V gene encodes CDR1 DFQATT and CDR2 SNEGSKA (reference sequence). In DNA, the CDR3 is TGCAGTGCTAGGTTGGGACACACAAACACTGAAGCTTTCTTT. Its protein product is CSARLGHTNTEAFF.

This clonotype was recorded a few times. Given a much more abundant clone one base away, this may be a read error. The rearrangement links TRBV12-3 or TRBV12-4 to TRBJ1-2; D is unclear. The V gene lost 4 bases and the J gene lost 1 base, with 7 bases spanning the gap. The length of the CDR3 is 13 residues. The CDR3 sequence is CASSSGCNYGYTF. In DNA form, the CDR3 reads TGTGCCAGCAGTTCAGGCTGTAACTATGGCTACACCTTC.

This clonotype was detected many times. The chain joins TRBV2 to TRBJ2-5, with 8 bases fitting TRBD1. CDR3 size: 14 residues. The V and J ends lost 5 bases and 5 bases, in that order; junction bases with no gene match: 7. CDR1 and CDR2 (germline): SNHLY, FYNNEI. The CDR3 loop is CASSFQGAEETQYF. CDR3 bases: TGTGCCAGCAGTTTCCAGGGGGCTGAGGAGACCCAGTACTTC. Full variable domain (remainder filled in from reference TRBV2 and TRBJ2-5): EPEVTQTPSHQVTQMGQEVILRCVPISNHLYFYWYRQILGQKVEFLVSFYNNEISEKSEIFDDQFSVERPDGSNFTLKIRSTKLEDSAMYFCASSFQGAEETQYFGPGTRLLVL.

The table lists this clonotype with many counts. This chain links TRBV10-3 with TRBJ1-1; 7 nucleotides match TRBD1. The CDR3 runs 12 residues. Germline CDR1 reads ENHRY; CDR2 reads SYGVKD. V lost 10 bases to trimming and J lost 7 bases; unmatched junction nucleotides: 9. CDR3 loop: CATRTTGVEAFF. The CDR3 nucleotides are TGTGCCACCCGTACCACAGGGGTTGAAGCTTTCTTT.

This clonotype has a handful of counts. This sequence joins TRBV6-1 and TRBJ2-6; D is undetermined. Germline V CDR1 and CDR2: MNHNS, SASEGT. The V end was cut by 5 bases, the J end by 4 bases, with 12 bases between. This CDR3 contains 15 residues. In nucleotides, the CDR3 is TGTGCCAGCAGTCCCCCCATGGGAGGGGCCAACGTCCTGACTTTC. It encodes CASSPPMGGANVLTF.

There are a few counts of this clonotype. The rearrangement joins TRBV10-3 to TRBJ1-2; 7 bases are a match to TRBD1. The trim removed 11 bases at V and 0 bases at J, leaving 9 bases unmatched. The CDR3 runs to 14 residues. From germline, CDR1 is ENHRY and CDR2 SYGVKD. The CDR3 nucleotides read TGTGCCTCCCACCGGGACAGCACTAACTATGGCTACACCTTC. This codes for CASHRDSTNYGYTF.